This entry lists 9 T cell receptor beta chains sequenced from one sample in a study of early T cells in non-severe SARS-CoV-2 infection. TCRdb re-called the 5' RACE reads through MiXCR, storing one row per CDR3 protein. The table has roughly 33,000 distinct CDR3 sequences, approximately 6.2% seen once; the top ten hold under 6%. Sequencing was carried out using whole blood. Receptors were obtained from an adult who was a healthcare worker with PCR-confirmed SARS-CoV-2 infection or an uninfected control (not recorded which).

This clonotype was seen only a few times. The chain recombines TRBV28 with TRBJ2-4, with TRBD1 matching over 7 bases. This CDR3 has 14 residues. V lost 6 bases to trimming and J lost 6 bases; unmatched junction nucleotides: 8. Germline V CDR1 and CDR2: MDHEN, SYDVKM. Here the CDR3 reads CASRQQGPGNIQYF. The CDR3 nucleotides are TGTGCCAGCAGACAACAGGGGCCCGGAAACATTCAGTACTTC.

This clonotype was observed at least ten times. The rearrangement joins TRBV12-3 or TRBV12-4 to TRBJ1-6; 7 nucleotides match TRBD1. The ends lost 5 bases at V and 4 bases at J; junction bases unmatched: 5. There are 15 residues in the CDR3. Written as DNA, the CDR3 is TGTGCCAGCAGTCCCCAGGGGGGTTATAATTCACCCCTCCACTTT. It codes for CASSPQGGYNSPLHF.

This clonotype occurred a few times. The CDR3 coding sequence is TGTGCCAGCAGTTACTCGACTGGCGAGCAGTACGTC. Amino acids: CASSYSTGEQYV. This chain joins TRBV6-2 or TRBV6-3 and TRBJ2-7, with D hard to call. The germline V gene has CDR1 MNHEY and CDR2 SVGEGT. This CDR3 is built from 12 residues. Trimming took off 0 bases at V and 6 bases at J, with 6 bases between the two ends.

This clonotype has more than one count but fewer than ten. The CDR3 DNA reads as TGTGCCAGCAGGGGGTACCCCACCTACGAGCAGTACTTC. Translating gives CASRGYPTYEQYF. V usage is TRBV27 and J usage is TRBJ2-7; no definite D call. This CDR3 is built from 13 residues. The germline gives CDR1 MNHEY, CDR2 SMNVEV (reference sequence). Between the trimmed V and J ends, which lost 6 bases and 2 bases, there was a span of 11 bases.

This clonotype was found many times. The rearrangement uses TRBV11-2 and TRBJ2-3; D call uncertain. This CDR3 is built from 11 residues. Germline CDR1 SGHAT, CDR2 FQNNGV. The V and J ends lost 8 bases and 0 bases respectively, with 3 bases between them. CDR3 nucleotides: TGTGCCAGCGGAAGCACAGATACGCAGTATTTT. Its protein is CASGSTDTQYF.

This clonotype has a count of ten or more. The J gene is TRBJ2-1, the V gene TRBV10-2; tentative D call: TRBD2 (6 bases). This CDR3 has 11 residues. The V and J ends lost 3 bases and 10 bases respectively, with 7 bases between them. The germline V gene encodes CDR1 WSHSY and CDR2 SAAADI. CDR3 sequence (DNA): TGCGCCAGCAGTGATGGAGGGGAGCAGTTCTTC. Protein: CASSDGGEQFF.

This clonotype was found many times. This chain connects TRBV19 to TRBJ2-3; 9 nucleotides agree with TRBD1. The CDR3 spans 16 residues. Germline CDR1 and CDR2: LNHDA and SQIVND (reference sequence). V lost 6 bases to trimming and J lost 0 bases; unmatched junction nucleotides: 7. The CDR3 sequence is CASSSGTGSSTDTQYF. As DNA, the CDR3 is TGTGCCAGTAGCTCCGGGACAGGGAGTAGCACAGATACGCAGTATTTT.

The sample holds many counts of this clonotype. The chain uses TRBV11-2 and TRBJ2-3; D tentatively reads TRBD1 or TRBD2 (5 bases each). V dropped 2 bases and J dropped 6 bases, with 15 bases sitting between them. The CDR3 sequence is 15 residues long. Germline V gene lookup returns CDR1 SGHAT and CDR2 FQNNGV. CDR3 sequence reads: CASSLWGSAHDTQYF. CDR3 bases: TGTGCCAGCAGCTTATGGGGGAGCGCCCATGATACGCAGTATTTT. The full variable domain, its missing parts supplied by reference TRBV11-2 and TRBJ2-3, is EAGVAQSPRYKIIEKRQSVAFWCNPISGHATLYWYQQILGQGPKLLIQFQNNGVVDDSQLPKDRFSAERLKGVDSTLKIQPAKLEDSAVYLCASSLWGSAHDTQYFGPGTRLTVL.

This clonotype was counted at least ten times. V usage is TRBV14 and J usage is TRBJ2-1; TRBD2 might be the D (5 bases). This CDR3 has 16 amino acids. The V gene's germline CDR1 is SGHDN and CDR2 FVKESK. V lost 3 bases and J 0 bases, leaving 12 bases between the germline ends. CDR3 sequence: CASSHGLISSYNEQFF. DNA of the CDR3: TGTGCCAGCAGCCACGGACTGATAAGCTCCTACAATGAGCAGTTCTTC.